The TCR beta chain under discussion was sequenced for a study of CD8 T cells in ankylosing spondylitis. Study conclusions and caveats: Some motif variants had been reported before (in reactive arthritis synovial fluid and blood). Seven to nine highly homologous variants formed a TCR beta motif that appeared characteristic of ankylosing spondylitis blood.

At least ten counts were recorded for this clonotype. Antigen specificity is unknown. The germline V gene has CDR1 SGHDN and CDR2 FVKESK. The germline V and J ends were trimmed by 1 base and 0 bases, with 4 bases remaining between them. The CDR3 contains 13 residues. Quantitative molecular-barcoded 5'-RACE generated the TCR beta libraries. TCRdb re-called the 5' RACE reads with MiXCR, one entry per CDR3 protein. The sample includes 90,000 to 120,000 distinct CDR3 sequences, more than 20% of them seen just once. The sample consisted of synovial fluid, either unsorted or a sorted T cell fraction (not recorded which). This receptor was obtained from a male donor with ankylosing spondylitis. The J gene is TRBJ2-7, the V gene TRBV14; D gene ambiguous. The CDR3 DNA follows: TGTGCCAGCAGCCAAGTGAACTCCTACGAGCAGTACTTC. Amino acids: CASSQVNSYEQYF. The full variable domain, with the rest looked up from reference TRBV14 and TRBJ2-7, is EAGVTQFPSHSVIEKGQTVTLRCDPISGHDNLYWYRRVMGKEIKFLLHFVKESKQDESGMPNNRFLAERTGGTYSTLKVQPAELEDSGVYFCASSQVNSYEQYFGPGTRLTVT.